The sequence of this T cell receptor (beta chain) was determined in a study of post-analysis software for immune sequencing data. Findings and caveats of the study: Strong co-clustering by F measure was evident for samples that had been prepared in the same batch. Roughly 5 TRBV segments (TRBV5-6, TRBV5-1 and TRBV20-1 among them) occurred more frequently in patients than in controls. Normalized Chao1 diversity was significantly lower in multiple sclerosis patients than in controls.

This clonotype was detected ten times or more. The antigen is undetermined. The V end was cut by 9 bases, the J end by 4 bases, with 15 bases between. CDR3 size: 13 residues. CDR1 is MGHDK and CDR2 is SYGVNS in the germline V gene. cDNA libraries for TCR beta contained unique molecular identifiers. The yield from roughly 1 to 10 million T cells was about 500,000 cDNA molecules in total. TCRdb re-analysed the PCR reads in MiXCR, keeping a single row per CDR3 protein. The sample yields around 190,000 distinct CDR3 sequences, around 29% seen once. The V and J genes are TRBV25-1 and TRBJ1-2; a possible D gene is TRBD1 (5 bases). The source of this sequence is a girl aged 2 to 17 with multiple sclerosis. Sequencing used blood. As DNA, the CDR3 is TGTGCCAGTTCCCTTCAGGGAGGCTATGGCTACACCTTC. Translating it yields CASSLQGGYGYTF.